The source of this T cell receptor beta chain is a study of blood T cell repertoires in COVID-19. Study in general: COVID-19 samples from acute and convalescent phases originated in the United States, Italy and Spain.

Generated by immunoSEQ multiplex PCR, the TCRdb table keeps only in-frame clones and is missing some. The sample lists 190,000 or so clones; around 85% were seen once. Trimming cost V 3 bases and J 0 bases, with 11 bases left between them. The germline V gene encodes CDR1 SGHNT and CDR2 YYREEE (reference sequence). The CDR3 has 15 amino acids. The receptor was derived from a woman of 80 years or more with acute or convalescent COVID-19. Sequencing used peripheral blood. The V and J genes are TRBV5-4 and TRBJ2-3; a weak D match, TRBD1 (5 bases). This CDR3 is CASSSRQTSTDTQYF. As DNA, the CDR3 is TGTGCCAGCAGCTCAAGACAGACGAGCACAGATACGCAGTATTTT.